The 27 T cell receptor beta chains given below trace back to one sample, sequenced in a study of blood T cell repertoires in COVID-19. Libraries were prepared by immunoSEQ multiplex PCR; TCRdb keeps only in-frame clonotypes and omits some of them. The sample has around 150,000 clones, 80% to 90% seen once. Sequenced material: peripheral blood. These receptors were collected from a woman aged 70-85 years with COVID-19, enrolled during active disease.

V gene TRBV19 combines with J gene TRBJ2-3, with 8 positions matching TRBD1. This CDR3 has 16 residues. CDR1 and CDR2 (germline): LNHDA, SQIVND (reference sequence). V shed 6 bases and J 0 bases; nucleotides not matched to a gene: 8. CDR3 in DNA: TGTGCCAGTAGCCAAGGACAGGGCGAGAGCACAGATACGCAGTATTTT. Protein product: CASSQGQGESTDTQYF.

This clone has more than one count but fewer than ten. The chain carries TRBV7-9 and TRBJ2-2; weak D call: TRBD2 (6 bases). Trimming removed 5 bases at V and 9 bases at J, with 16 bases between. Germline loops: CDR1 SEHNR, CDR2 FQNEAQ (reference sequence). The CDR3 totals 14 residues. The CDR3 sequence is CASSLWTKRRELFF. The CDR3 nucleotides are TGTGCCAGCAGCCTCTGGACTAAGCGCAGGGAGCTGTTTTTT.

This chain joins TRBV6-6 and TRBJ1-6; 11 bases match TRBD1. This CDR3 comprises 16 residues. V shed 2 bases, J shed 6 bases, and the junction held 3 bases outside the gene matches. The germline CDR1 and CDR2 sequences are MNHNY and SVGAGI (reference sequence). Here the CDR3 DNA reads TGTGCCAGCAGTTACCCGGACAGGGGGCGTAATTCACCCCTCCACTTT. It specifies CASSYPDRGRNSPLHF.

The chain carries TRBV4-1 and TRBJ1-1, with TRBD1 identical over 8 bases. The CDR3 is made up of 15 amino acids. Germline V gene lookup returns CDR1 MGHRA and CDR2 YSYEKL. Trimming removed 4 bases from V and 1 base from J; junction bases left unmatched: 5. The CDR3 bases are TGCGCCAGCAGCCTAGATGGACAGGGGAACACTGAAGCTTTCTTT. It is translated as CASSLDGQGNTEAFF.

As DNA, the CDR3 is TGCGCCAGCAGTCAAAATTGGGGGGGTGAGACCCAGTACTTC. Translating it yields CASSQNWGGETQYF. The chain combines TRBV23-1 with TRBJ2-5; 7 bases fit TRBD2. TRBV23-1 qualifies as an ORF whose function is uncertain. The trim removed 2 bases at V and 5 bases at J, leaving 5 bases unmatched. This CDR3 region has 14 residues.

V gene TRBV9 combines with J gene TRBJ2-5; 9 nucleotides agree with TRBD2. Germline V gives CDR1 SGDLS, CDR2 YYNGEE. The CDR3 has 18 amino acids. J gave up 4 bases and V 5 bases, and 18 bases lay outside the gene matches. The CDR3 DNA follows: TGTGCCAGCAGTTTGGCTACTGGCGGGGGGGCGAGTCGAGAGACCCAGTACTTC. Its protein is CASSLATGGGASRETQYF.

DNA of the CDR3: TGTGCCAGCACCTCCTGGGAGATTAGCAATCAGCCCCAGCATTTT. Translating it yields CASTSWEISNQPQHF. The J gene is TRBJ1-5, the V gene TRBV28; D remains unclear. Germline values: CDR1 MDHEN, CDR2 SYDVKM. The CDR3 has 15 amino acids. Trimming shortened V by 7 bases and J by 0 bases, and 13 bases separated the two germline ends.

The chain has TRBV19 and TRBJ1-1; TRBD1 matches 8 bases. After removal of 4 bases from V and 3 bases from J, the junction contained 13 bases not matched to a gene. In germline, CDR1 is LNHDA, CDR2 SQIVND (reference sequence). This CDR3 is built from 17 residues. The CDR3 protein is CASSTERTGRGDTEAFF. CDR3 nucleotides: TGTGCCAGTAGTACCGAACGGACAGGGAGGGGAGACACTGAAGCTTTCTTT.

In regard to this clone: Other nucleotide sequences from this sample produce the same CDR3. This chain joins TRBV2 and TRBJ2-3; 7 bases are a match to TRBD1. Germline V gene lookup returns CDR1 SNHLY and CDR2 FYNNEI. Trimming removed 6 bases from V and 3 bases from J; junction bases left unmatched: 3. The CDR3 runs 13 residues. In DNA form, the CDR3 reads TGTGCCAGCAGCCGACAGGGAACAGATACGCAGTATTTT. Its protein is CASSRQGTDTQYF.

V usage is TRBV2 and J usage is TRBJ2-1; 10 nucleotides align to TRBD2. The junction had 22 bases not matched to a gene; V was cut back by 4 bases and J by 4 bases. Germline loops: CDR1 SNHLY, CDR2 FYNNEI. The CDR3 sequence is 21 residues long. The CDR3 is CASSGWVSGSGGKWGYNEQFF. CDR3 DNA sequence: TGTGCCAGCAGTGGATGGGTATCGGGTAGCGGGGGGAAATGGGGGTACAATGAGCAGTTCTTC.

The chain recombines TRBV28 with TRBJ1-1, with 7 bases aligning to TRBD1. The CDR3 sequence is 15 residues long. Germline CDR1 is MDHEN and CDR2 is SYDVKM. Trimming took 8 bases from V and 8 from J; bases not matched to a gene: 17. The CDR3 DNA follows: TGTGCCAGCCGAGGCCCCTTGTTGACAGGGCGGGAAGCTTTCTTT. Encoded protein: CASRGPLLTGREAFF.

The rearrangement uses TRBV5-1 and TRBJ2-2; TRBD2 is a possible D gene (7 bases). Germline loops: CDR1 SGHRS, CDR2 YFSETQ. V lost 1 base and J 3 bases, leaving 16 bases between the germline ends. The CDR3 has 17 residues. CDR3 DNA sequence: TGCGCCAGCAGCTTGAGTTTGGGGGGGCGAGACACCGGGGAGCTGTTTTTT. It specifies CASSLSLGGRDTGELFF.

Here the CDR3 reads CASSSDRGVRNTEAFF. CDR3 bases: TGTGCCAGCAGTTCCGACAGGGGGGTGAGGAACACTGAAGCTTTCTTT. The V and J genes are TRBV27 and TRBJ1-1; 9 bases align to TRBD1. CDR1 and CDR2 from the germline V gene are MNHEY and SMNVEV (reference sequence). This CDR3 spans 16 amino acids. Losses at the gene ends were 4 bases for V and 1 base for J; bases not matched to a gene: 7.

The V and J genes are TRBV5-1 and TRBJ2-2; 9 nucleotides match TRBD2. Germline V gives CDR1 SGHRS, CDR2 YFSETQ. CDR3 size: 15 residues. The junction had 3 bases not matched to a gene; V was cut back by 0 bases and J by 6 bases. The CDR3 region has the DNA TGCGCCAGCAGCTTGGAGGGACTAGCCTCCGGGGAGCTGTTTTTT. The encoded protein is CASSLEGLASGELFF.

V and J are TRBV10-3 and TRBJ2-7; 9 bases align to TRBD1. This CDR3 is built from 15 residues. Looked up from germline, CDR1 is ENHRY and CDR2 is SYGVKD. Trimming cost V 7 bases and J 5 bases; bases outside gene matches: 12. Here the CDR3 reads CAIKAGTGSFDEQYF. CDR3 bases: TGTGCCATCAAAGCCGGGACAGGGAGTTTCGACGAGCAGTACTTC.

The chain has TRBV30 and TRBJ2-5; no clear D. The CDR3 has 15 residues. CDR1 and CDR2 (germline): GTSNPN, SVGIG (reference sequence). Trimming shortened V by 0 bases and J by 4 bases, and 15 bases separated the two germline ends. The CDR3 here is CAWSVLEIVPETQYF. The CDR3 DNA reads as TGTGCCTGGAGTGTGCTCGAGATAGTCCCAGAGACCCAGTACTTC.

This clone was counted a single time. DNA for the CDR3: TGTGCCAGCAGCTTAGTGGGGGGACAGTGGAGCTACACCTTC. Encoded protein: CASSLVGGQWSYTF. This chain uses TRBV7-8 with TRBJ1-2; 7 bases are a match to TRBD1. CDR1 and CDR2 (germline): SGHVS, FQNEAQ. Trimming took 1 base from V and 9 from J; bases not matched to a gene: 8. This CDR3 contains 14 residues.

The rearrangement joins TRBV18 to TRBJ1-1, with D tentatively TRBD1 (5 bases). Germline-derived CDR1 and CDR2 are KGHSH and LQKENI. V lost 3 bases, J lost 0 bases, and 14 bases lay in between. The CDR3 contains 16 residues. CDR3 sequence: CASSPLTGRMNTEAFF. For the CDR3, the DNA is TGTGCCAGCTCACCTTTAACAGGCCGGATGAACACTGAAGCTTTCTTT.

The chain couples TRBV5-8 to TRBJ1-4; 8 positions agree with TRBD1. The CDR3 is made up of 14 amino acids. V was clipped by 4 bases and J by 5 bases; unmatched bases: 4. Germline CDR1 is SGHTS and CDR2 is YDEGEE. The CDR3 region has the DNA TGTGCCAGCAGCCCAGACAGGGGAAATGAAAAACTGTTTTTT. This codes for CASSPDRGNEKLFF.

The chain carries TRBV15 and TRBJ2-5, with 13 bases aligning to TRBD2. This CDR3 has 16 residues. Germline CDR1 and CDR2: LNHNV and YYDKDF (reference sequence). V dropped 4 bases and J dropped 5; count of bases not matched to a gene: 7. The CDR3 coding sequence is TGTGCCACCAGCAACCGACTAGCGGGGGGCCGGGAGACCCAGTACTTC. Translation gives CATSNRLAGGRETQYF.

This chain uses TRBV6-5 with TRBJ1-5; 7 nucleotides align to TRBD1. Germline CDR1 is MNHEY and CDR2 is SVGAGI. This CDR3 region has 15 residues. J gave up 0 bases and V 6 bases, and 5 bases lay outside the gene matches. CDR3 DNA: TGTGCCAGCAGCTCAGGGGGTTATAGCAATCAGCCCCAGCATTTT. This encodes CASSSGGYSNQPQHF.

This chain uses TRBV6-4 with TRBJ1-2; 10 bases fit TRBD1. Looked up from germline, CDR1 is MRHNA and CDR2 is SNTAGT. The CDR3 sequence is 14 residues long. Trimming cost V 5 bases and J 3 bases; bases outside gene matches: 3. This CDR3 reads CASSRQGAYYGYTF. CDR3 nucleotide sequence: TGTGCCAGCAGTCGACAGGGGGCCTACTATGGCTACACCTTC.

This chain joins TRBV7-9 and TRBJ1-2, with D perhaps TRBD1 (5 bases). V lost 1 base and J 3 bases, leaving 12 bases between the germline ends. The CDR3 has 15 amino acids. Looked up from germline, CDR1 is SEHNR and CDR2 is FQNEAQ (reference sequence). The CDR3 reads CASSLVGGDHYGYTF. The CDR3 bases are TGTGCCAGCAGCTTAGTCGGCGGGGACCACTATGGCTACACCTTC.

The sample holds one count of this clone. The gene calls are TRBV2 and TRBJ1-5, with no clear D. CDR3 length equals 17 residues. CDR1 and CDR2 from the germline V gene are SNHLY and FYNNEI. The V end was cut by 8 bases, the J end by 0 bases, with 20 bases between. CDR3 sequence: CASVPDLYANSNQPQHF. CDR3 DNA sequence: TGTGCCAGCGTCCCAGATTTGTACGCCAATAGCAATCAGCCCCAGCATTTT.

This chain connects TRBV5-6 to TRBJ1-3, with TRBD1 identical over 8 bases. The length of the CDR3 is 18 residues. Germline values: CDR1 SGHDT, CDR2 YYEEEE. The V and J ends lost 5 bases and 0 bases, in that order; junction bases with no gene match: 13. CDR3 loop: CASRQLAGQELSGNTIYF. CDR3 DNA sequence: TGTGCCAGCAGACAACTGGCGGGACAGGAACTCTCTGGAAACACCATATATTTT.

This chain uses TRBV5-1 with TRBJ2-4, with 12 bases identical to TRBD2. From germline, CDR1 is SGHRS and CDR2 YFSETQ. Trimming cost V 4 bases and J 0 bases; bases outside gene matches: 11. The CDR3 runs to 19 residues. CDR3 sequence: CASSLWTSGEPLAKNIQYF. DNA of the CDR3: TGCGCCAGCAGCCTATGGACTAGCGGGGAGCCCCTAGCCAAAAACATTCAGTACTTC. Looking up the rest from reference TRBV5-1 and TRBJ2-4 gives the full variable domain: KAGVTQTPRYLIKTRGQQVTLSCSPISGHRSVSWYQQTPGQGLQFLFEYFSETQRNKGNFPGRFSGRQFSNSRSEMNVSTLELGDSALYLCASSLWTSGEPLAKNIQYFGAGTRLSVL.

The genes are TRBV7-9 and TRBJ2-7, with TRBD2 as a possible D gene (7 bases). This CDR3 is 14 amino acids long. Trimming removed 4 bases from V and 2 bases from J, with 12 bases in between. Germline V CDR1 and CDR2: SEHNR, FQNEAQ (reference sequence). The CDR3 sequence is CASSWEGVAYEQYF. In DNA, the CDR3 is TGTGCCAGCAGCTGGGAGGGGGTGGCCTACGAGCAGTACTTC.